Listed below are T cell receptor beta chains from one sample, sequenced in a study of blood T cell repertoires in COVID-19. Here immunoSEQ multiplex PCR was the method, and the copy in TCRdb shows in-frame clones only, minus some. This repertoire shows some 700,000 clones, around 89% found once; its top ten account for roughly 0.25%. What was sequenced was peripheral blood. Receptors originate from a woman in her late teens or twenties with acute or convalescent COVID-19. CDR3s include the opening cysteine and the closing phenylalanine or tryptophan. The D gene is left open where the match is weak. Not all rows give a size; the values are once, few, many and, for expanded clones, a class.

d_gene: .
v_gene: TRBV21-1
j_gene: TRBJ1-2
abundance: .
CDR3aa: CASSPKGGRANYGYTF
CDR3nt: TGTGCCAGCAGCCCTAAGGGGGGGCGGGCAAACTATGGCTACACCTTC

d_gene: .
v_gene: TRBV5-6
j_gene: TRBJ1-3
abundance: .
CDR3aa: CASSFTGSQGNTIYF
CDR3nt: TGTGCCAGCAGCTTTACGGGTTCGCAAGGAAACACCATATATTTT

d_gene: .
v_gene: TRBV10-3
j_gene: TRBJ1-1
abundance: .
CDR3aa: CAIRDVMGAGYTEAFF
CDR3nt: TGTGCCATCAGGGACGTTATGGGCGCGGGGTACACTGAAGCTTTCTTT

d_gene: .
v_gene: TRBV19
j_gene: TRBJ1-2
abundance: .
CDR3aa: CASSIMEISHGYTF
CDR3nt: TGTGCCAGTAGTATTATGGAGATCTCTCATGGCTACACCTTC

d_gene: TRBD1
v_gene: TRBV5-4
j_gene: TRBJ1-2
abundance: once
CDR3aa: CASSSHKKQGAQGYTF
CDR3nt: TGTGCCAGCAGCTCCCATAAGAAACAGGGGGCGCAAGGCTACACCTTC

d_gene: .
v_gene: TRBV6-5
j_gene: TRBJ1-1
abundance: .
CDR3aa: CASSRRDRLNTEAFF
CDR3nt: TGTGCCAGCAGTCGCCGAGACAGACTGAACACTGAAGCTTTCTTT

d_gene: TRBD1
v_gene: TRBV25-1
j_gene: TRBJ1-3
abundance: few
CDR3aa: CASRDRGTSGNTIYF
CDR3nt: TGTGCCAGCAGAGACAGGGGTACGTCTGGAAACACCATATATTTT

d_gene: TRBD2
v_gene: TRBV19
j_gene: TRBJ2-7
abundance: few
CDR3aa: CASSSPGRTSSYEQYF
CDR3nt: TGTGCCAGTAGTTCCCCCGGGCGGACTAGCTCCTACGAGCAGTACTTC

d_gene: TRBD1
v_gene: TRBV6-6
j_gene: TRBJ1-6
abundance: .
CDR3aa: CASRTPGQGESPLHF
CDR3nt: TGTGCCAGCAGAACCCCGGGACAGGGGGAATCACCCCTCCACTTT

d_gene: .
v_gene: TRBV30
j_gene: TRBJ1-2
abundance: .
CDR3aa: CAWTPLVTGLVGYTF
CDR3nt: TGTGCCTGGACTCCCCTGGTAACAGGGCTTGTCGGCTACACCTTC

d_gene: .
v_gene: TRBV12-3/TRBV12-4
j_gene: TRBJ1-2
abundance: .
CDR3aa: CASSYGPYGYTF
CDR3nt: TGTGCCAGCAGTTACGGTCCCTATGGCTACACCTTC

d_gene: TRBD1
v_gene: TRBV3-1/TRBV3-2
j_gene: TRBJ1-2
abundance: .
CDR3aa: CASSQAAGTGDGYTF
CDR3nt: TGTGCCAGCAGCCAAGCTGCCGGGACAGGGGATGGCTACACCTTC

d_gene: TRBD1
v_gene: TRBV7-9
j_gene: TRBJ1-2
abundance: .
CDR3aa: CASSRWTGTGVQASGYTF
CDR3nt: TGTGCCAGCAGCCGCTGGACCGGGACAGGAGTCCAGGCTAGTGGCTACACCTTC

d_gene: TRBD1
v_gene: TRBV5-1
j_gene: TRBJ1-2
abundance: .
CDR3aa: CASSPTGQDYGYTF
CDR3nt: TGCGCCAGCAGCCCGACGGGACAGGACTATGGCTACACCTTC

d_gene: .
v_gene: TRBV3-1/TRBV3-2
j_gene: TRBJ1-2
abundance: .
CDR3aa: CASSQDAGSYGYTF
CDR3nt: TGTGCCAGCAGCCAAGATGCAGGGTCCTATGGCTACACCTTC

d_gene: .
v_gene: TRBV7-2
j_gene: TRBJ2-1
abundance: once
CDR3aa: CASSFTGGGTGYNEQFF
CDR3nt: TGTGCCAGCAGCTTTACCGGTGGGGGGACCGGGTACAATGAGCAGTTCTTC

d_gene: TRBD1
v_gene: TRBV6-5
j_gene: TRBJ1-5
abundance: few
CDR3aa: CASSLGTGDQPQHF
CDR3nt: TGTGCCAGCAGTCTCGGGACAGGGGATCAGCCCCAGCATTTT

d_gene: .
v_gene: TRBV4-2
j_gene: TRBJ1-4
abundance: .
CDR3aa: CASRPTGDEKLFF
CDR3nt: TGTGCCAGCAGACCCACGGGGGATGAAAAACTGTTTTTT

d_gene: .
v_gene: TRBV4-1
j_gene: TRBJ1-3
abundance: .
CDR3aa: CASSLPGRPNTIYF
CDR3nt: TGCGCCAGCAGCTTACCGGGAAGGCCGAACACCATATATTTT

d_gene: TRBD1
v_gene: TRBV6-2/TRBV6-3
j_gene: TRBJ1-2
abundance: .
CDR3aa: CASSPDRVGGYTF
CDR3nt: TGTGCCAGCAGCCCGGACAGGGTCGGTGGCTACACCTTC

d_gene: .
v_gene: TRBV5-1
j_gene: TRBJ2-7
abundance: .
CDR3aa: CASSLDRVSYEQYF
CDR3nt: TGCGCCAGCAGCTTGGACAGGGTTTCCTACGAGCAGTACTTC

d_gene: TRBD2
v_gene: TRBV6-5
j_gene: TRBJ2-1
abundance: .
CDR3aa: CASRPGLASYNEQFF
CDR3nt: TGTGCCAGCAGACCTGGACTAGCCTCCTACAATGAGCAGTTCTTC

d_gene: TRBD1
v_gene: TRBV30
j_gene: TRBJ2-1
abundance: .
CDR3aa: CAWGPTGNNEQFF
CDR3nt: TGTGCCTGGGGACCGACAGGGAACAATGAGCAGTTCTTC

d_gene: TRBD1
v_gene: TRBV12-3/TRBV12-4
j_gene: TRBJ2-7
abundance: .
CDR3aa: CASRPDRDYEQYF
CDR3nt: TGTGCCAGCAGACCCGACAGGGACTACGAGCAGTACTTC

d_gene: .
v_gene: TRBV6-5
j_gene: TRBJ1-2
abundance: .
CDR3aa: CASSYDPILGGYGYTF
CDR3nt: TGTGCCAGCAGTTACGACCCCATCCTAGGGGGCTATGGCTACACCTTC

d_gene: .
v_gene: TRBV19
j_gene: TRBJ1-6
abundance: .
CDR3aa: CASSFGQGLGSPLHF
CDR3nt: TGTGCCAGTAGTTTCGGCCAAGGACTGGGGTCACCCCTCCACTTT

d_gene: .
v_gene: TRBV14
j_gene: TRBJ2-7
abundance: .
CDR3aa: CASSQDWDTGQYF
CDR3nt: TGTGCCAGCAGCCAAGATTGGGATACAGGGCAGTACTTC

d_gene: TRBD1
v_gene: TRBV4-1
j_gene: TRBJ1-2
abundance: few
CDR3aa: CASSPLGQGAHGYTF
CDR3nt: TGCGCCAGCAGCCCGTTGGGACAGGGGGCGCATGGCTACACCTTC

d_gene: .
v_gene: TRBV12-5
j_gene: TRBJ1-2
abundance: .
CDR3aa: CASGAGTLNGYTF
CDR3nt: TGTGCTAGTGGTGCCGGGACACTCAATGGCTACACCTTC

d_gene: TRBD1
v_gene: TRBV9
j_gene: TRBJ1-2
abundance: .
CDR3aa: CASSAGAGGTYGYTF
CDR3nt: TGTGCCAGCAGCGCGGGGGCAGGGGGAACCTATGGCTACACCTTC

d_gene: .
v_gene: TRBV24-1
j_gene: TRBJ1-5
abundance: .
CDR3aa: CATSGTEYQPQHF
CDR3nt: TGTGCCACCAGTGGGACTGAGTATCAGCCCCAGCATTTT

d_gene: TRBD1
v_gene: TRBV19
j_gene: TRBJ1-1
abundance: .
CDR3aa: CASSIPPTGGTEAFF
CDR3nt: TGTGCCAGTAGTATACCCCCAACAGGGGGCACTGAAGCTTTCTTT

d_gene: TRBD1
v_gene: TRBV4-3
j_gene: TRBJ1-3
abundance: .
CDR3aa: CASSQSDRGAGNTIYF
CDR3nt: TGCGCCAGCAGCCAATCTGACAGGGGCGCTGGAAACACCATATATTTT

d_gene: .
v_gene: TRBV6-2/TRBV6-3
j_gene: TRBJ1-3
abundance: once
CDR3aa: CASSYRDTGYF
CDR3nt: TGTGCCAGCAGTTACCGGGACACAGGATATTTT

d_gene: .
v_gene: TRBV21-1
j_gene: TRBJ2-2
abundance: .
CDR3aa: CASSKAPGTGNTGELFF
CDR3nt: TGTGCCAGCAGCAAAGCCCCCGGGACAGGGAACACCGGGGAGCTGTTTTTT

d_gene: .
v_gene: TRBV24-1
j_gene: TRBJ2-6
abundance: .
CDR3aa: CATSDPGLSGANVLTF
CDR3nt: TGTGCCACCAGTGACCCGGGACTCTCTGGGGCCAACGTCCTGACTTTC

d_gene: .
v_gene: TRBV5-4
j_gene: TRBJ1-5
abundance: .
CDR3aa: CASSSNRPRQNQPQHF
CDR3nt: TGTGCCAGCAGCTCGAATCGCCCTCGTCAGAATCAGCCCCAGCATTTT

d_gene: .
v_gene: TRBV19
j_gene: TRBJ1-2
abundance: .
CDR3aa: CASSPRQVTRYTF
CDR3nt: TGTGCCAGTAGTCCACGACAGGTAACACGCTACACCTTC

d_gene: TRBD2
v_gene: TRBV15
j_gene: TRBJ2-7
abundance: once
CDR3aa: CATSRERGDIYEQYF
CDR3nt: TGTGCCACCAGCCGTGAGCGGGGGGACATCTACGAGCAGTACTTC

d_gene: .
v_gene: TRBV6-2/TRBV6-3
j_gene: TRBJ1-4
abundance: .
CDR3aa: CASSLIQLFF
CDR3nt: TGTGCCAGCAGTCTAATACAACTGTTTTTT

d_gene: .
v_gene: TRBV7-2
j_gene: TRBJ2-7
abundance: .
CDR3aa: CASSLIPSSYEQYF
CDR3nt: TGTGCCAGCAGCTTAATTCCGTCCTCCTACGAGCAGTACTTC

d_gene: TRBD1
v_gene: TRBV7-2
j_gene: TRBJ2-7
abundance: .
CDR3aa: CASRARGLHEQYF
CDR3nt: TGTGCCAGCAGGGCCAGGGGGCTCCACGAGCAGTACTTC

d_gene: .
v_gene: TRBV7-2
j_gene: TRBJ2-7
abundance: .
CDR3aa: CASSLVLAFGEQYF
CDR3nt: TGTGCCAGCAGCTTAGTGCTAGCGTTCGGCGAGCAGTACTTC

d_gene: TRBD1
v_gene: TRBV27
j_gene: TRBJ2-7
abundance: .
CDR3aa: CASSLYYGTGGAYEQYF
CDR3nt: TGTGCCAGCAGTTTATATTACGGGACAGGGGGCGCCTACGAGCAGTACTTC

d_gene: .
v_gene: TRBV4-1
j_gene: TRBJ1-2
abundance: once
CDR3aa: CASSQVWGVNGYTF
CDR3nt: TGCGCCAGCAGCCAAGTCTGGGGGGTGAATGGCTACACCTTC

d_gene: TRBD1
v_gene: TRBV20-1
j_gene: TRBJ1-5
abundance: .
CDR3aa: CSASTGGSGNQPQHF
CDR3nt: TGCAGTGCTAGTACAGGGGGCTCGGGCAATCAGCCCCAGCATTTT

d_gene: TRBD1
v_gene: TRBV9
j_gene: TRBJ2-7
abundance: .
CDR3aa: CASSVSTGAWEQYF
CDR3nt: TGTGCCAGCAGCGTAAGTACAGGGGCGTGGGAGCAGTACTTC

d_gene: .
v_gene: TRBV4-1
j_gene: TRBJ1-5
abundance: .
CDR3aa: CASSHTGTWDQPQHF
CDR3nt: TGCGCCAGCAGCCATACCGGGACATGGGATCAGCCCCAGCATTTT

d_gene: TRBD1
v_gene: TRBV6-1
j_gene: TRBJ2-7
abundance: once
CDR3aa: CASSDRGPYEQYF
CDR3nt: TGTGCCAGCAGTGACAGGGGGCCCTACGAGCAGTACTTC

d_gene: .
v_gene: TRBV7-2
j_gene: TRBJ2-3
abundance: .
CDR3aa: CASSLVGGGPTDTQYF
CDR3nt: TGTGCCAGCAGCTTAGTGGGCGGGGGCCCCACAGATACGCAGTATTTT

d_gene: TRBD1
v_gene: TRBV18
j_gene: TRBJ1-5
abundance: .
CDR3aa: CASSSGTGGQPQHF
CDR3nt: TGTGCCAGCTCATCCGGGACAGGGGGTCAGCCCCAGCATTTT

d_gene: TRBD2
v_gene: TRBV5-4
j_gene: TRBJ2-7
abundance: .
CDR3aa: CASSPTSGGASYEQYF
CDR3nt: TGTGCCAGCAGTCCTACTAGCGGGGGGGCCTCCTACGAGCAGTACTTC

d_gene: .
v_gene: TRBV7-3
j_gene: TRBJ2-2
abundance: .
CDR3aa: CASSLTFRGRNDTGELFF
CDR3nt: TGTGCCAGCAGCTTAACTTTTAGAGGGCGGAATGACACCGGGGAGCTGTTTTTT

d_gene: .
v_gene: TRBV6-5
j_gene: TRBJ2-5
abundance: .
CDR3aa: CASILDSQETQYF
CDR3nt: TGTGCCAGCATTCTCGACAGCCAAGAGACCCAGTACTTC